These T cell receptor beta chains were read from a single sample in a study of cytomegalovirus exposure and HLA in healthy donors. The method was immunoSEQ multiplex PCR; TCRdb's version includes in-frame clones alone and lacks a portion of them. The sample includes under 150,000 clones, about 72% of them seen just once. The material sequenced was PBMCs. Receptor source: a man aged 25-45 years in good health and CMV-seropositive. Both conserved end residues are part of each CDR3. D genes are given only for firm matches.

cdr3_aa v_call d_call
CASSLVVSSGAYNEQFF TRBV11-2 TRBD2
CASTRRAQETQYF TRBV6-5 NA
CASSQDRWTSGRDEQFF TRBV4-3 TRBD2
CASSIGTGAWEETQYF TRBV5-1 TRBD1
CASSAGTSGSWELFF TRBV7-6 TRBD2
CASSYVSTGGNEQFF TRBV6-5 TRBD1
CASSIQGGVYEQYF TRBV5-1 NA
CASSPLGGNQPQHF TRBV5-1 NA
CASSQGDPKRDEKLFF TRBV4-2 NA
CASSAGTEETQYF TRBV28 TRBD1
CASSWRPRGDEQYF TRBV6-5 TRBD2
CASSDSSRGIPSTDTQYF TRBV10-2 NA
CASSPRTGSAGANVLTF TRBV7-6 TRBD1
CASSSSDGDYEQYF TRBV11-2 NA
CASGRGGGSMIAQFYEQYF TRBV12-5 TRBD2
CASSVTAMNTEAFF TRBV9 NA
CASSLLNMGHVEDTQYF TRBV4-2 NA
CASSEYEAGDTEAFF TRBV6-1 NA
CASSLGGGMDGYTF TRBV5-1 NA
CASSQGVASGRAEQYF TRBV4-3 TRBD2
CASSVQTGAGETQYF TRBV9 TRBD1
CAISPGLGYGYTF TRBV10-3 NA
CASRKGLAGGPSSYEQYF TRBV27 TRBD2
CASSDIRLLSSQYF TRBV6-1 NA
CASSSAQGAVFREQFF TRBV5-1 NA
CASSLAGAGNTIYF TRBV7-8 NA
CASSTGRGTEAFF TRBV6-6 NA
CASSGGVEQYF TRBV2 NA
CASSEVDRGETQYF TRBV6-1 TRBD1
CASSFPPGEGRYEQYF TRBV28 TRBD2
CATSRQGVPSYEQYF TRBV15 NA
CSVEGLAGVYNEQFF TRBV29-1 TRBD2
CASSWTSGTDTQYF TRBV6-5 TRBD2
CAGSARGDTIYF TRBV9 NA
CASSQSGVRTSGSYEQYF TRBV14 TRBD2